This T cell receptor beta chain was sequenced for a study of control samples from healthy donors and cancer patients. Libraries were prepared by immunoSEQ multiplex PCR; TCRdb keeps only in-frame clonotypes and omits some of them. The sample comprises 84,000 or so clones, 91% of which are singletons, and about a sixth rests with the top ten. Germline V gives CDR1 SGDLS, CDR2 YYNGEE. Deletions cut 4 bases from V and 9 bases from J, with 17 bases between. CDR3 length: 15 amino acids. This clone was counted only a few times. The specimen was blood. The V call is TRBV9, the J call TRBJ1-6, with D maybe TRBD1 (6 bases). The source of this sequence is a man aged 25 to 45 in good health. CDR3 protein: CASSSQGRLGSPLHF. CDR3 DNA sequence: TGTGCCAGCAGCTCACAGGGTAGGTTGGGTTCACCCCTCCACTTT.